Shown below are 11 T cell receptor beta chains from a single sample sequenced in a study of blood T cell repertoires in COVID-19. The repertoire was sequenced with immunoSEQ multiplex PCR; TCRdb's copy has only in-frame clones and lacks some. Of 60,000 to 85,000 clones in the sample, 87% were seen once. Sequencing was performed on peripheral blood. All receptors derive from a woman between 45 and 60 years old with COVID-19, enrolled during active disease.

This clone was seen only a few times. The genes are TRBV2 and TRBJ2-7; a weak D match, TRBD2 (5 bases). Germline V gene sequence: CDR1 SNHLY, CDR2 FYNNEI. V was shortened by 2 bases and J by 4 bases, with 12 bases between the two germline ends. CDR3 length equals 14 residues. CDR3 bases: TGTGCCAGCAGTGAAACTCCGGGGTGGTACGAGCAGTACTTC. As protein: CASSETPGWYEQYF. Complete variable domain (other parts from reference TRBV2 and TRBJ2-7): EPEVTQTPSHQVTQMGQEVILRCVPISNHLYFYWYRQILGQKVEFLVSFYNNEISEKSEIFDDQFSVERPDGSNFTLKIRSTKLEDSAMYFCASSETPGWYEQYFGPGTRLTVT.

The chain couples TRBV6-5 to TRBJ2-5, with D perhaps matching TRBD1 (5 bases). V was clipped by 5 bases and J by 5 bases, with 15 bases between them. Germline-derived CDR1 and CDR2 are MNHEY and SVGAGI. The CDR3 loop spans 14 amino acids. The CDR3 region is CASSNRTPRETQYF. The DNA of the CDR3 is TGTGCCAGCAGTAACAGGACCCCGCGGGAGACCCAGTACTTC.

The chain is built from TRBV6-5 and TRBJ2-7; the D gene is possibly TRBD1 (5 bases). Germline-derived CDR1 and CDR2 are MNHEY and SVGAGI. V lost 0 bases, J lost 2 bases, and 8 bases lay in between. The CDR3 is made up of 14 amino acids. The CDR3 loop reads CASSYSKTAYEQYF. DNA of the CDR3: TGTGCCAGCAGTTACTCGAAGACAGCCTACGAGCAGTACTTC.

The gene calls are TRBV28 and TRBJ2-3, with 10 bases matching TRBD1. The CDR3 runs to 16 residues. The junction had 6 bases not matched to a gene; V was cut back by 4 bases and J by 2 bases. Germline V gene lookup returns CDR1 MDHEN and CDR2 SYDVKM. The CDR3 loop reads CASSSAGTGATDTQYF. As DNA, the CDR3 is TGTGCCAGCAGTTCGGCGGGGACAGGGGCCACAGATACGCAGTATTTT.

V gene TRBV3-1 (or the pseudogene TRBV3-2) combines with J gene TRBJ2-7; D is perhaps TRBD2 (5 bases). Trimming took 4 bases from V and 2 from J, leaving 15 bases between them. This CDR3 has 15 amino acids. Germline values: CDR1 LGHDT, CDR2 YNNKEL (reference sequence). CDR3 region: CASSPGGFGAYEQYF. DNA for the CDR3: TGTGCCAGCAGCCCCGGAGGTTTCGGGGCCTACGAGCAGTACTTC.

The V call is TRBV2, the J call TRBJ1-4, with 7 bases fitting TRBD1. The CDR3 is 14 residues long. CDR1 and CDR2 (germline): SNHLY, FYNNEI. With 1 base clipped from V and 6 bases from J, the junction kept 2 bases outside the gene matches. The CDR3 here is CASSEDRGDEKLFF. For the CDR3, the DNA is TGTGCCAGCAGTGAAGACAGGGGAGATGAAAAACTGTTTTTT.

This rearrangement joins TRBV2 to TRBJ2-1; 9 positions match TRBD1. CDR3 length: 18 amino acids. The V gene end was trimmed by 6 bases and the J gene end by 0 bases; junction bases not matched to a gene: 12. Germline V lookup: CDR1 SNHLY, CDR2 FYNNEI. The CDR3 is CASRDRGALLGSYNEQFF. CDR3 in DNA: TGTGCCAGCAGGGACAGGGGTGCCCTTTTGGGCTCCTACAATGAGCAGTTCTTC.

The chain recombines TRBV4-3 with TRBJ2-6, with D tentatively TRBD1 (5 bases). Looked up from germline, CDR1 is LGHNA and CDR2 is YSLEER. The CDR3 consists of 16 residues. The V end lost 0 bases, the J end lost 0 bases, and 6 bases lay between the germline ends. The CDR3 DNA follows: TGCGCCAGCAGCCAAGATGACAGCTCTGGGGCCAACGTCCTGACTTTC. It codes for CASSQDDSSGANVLTF.

V gene TRBV29-1 combines with J gene TRBJ2-2; 10 bases agree with TRBD1. The length of the CDR3 is 13 residues. V lost 7 bases and J lost 5; bases outside the gene matches: 4. CDR1 and CDR2 from the germline V gene are SQVTM and ANQGSEA. The CDR3 nucleotides are TGCAGCGCCGACAGGGGGCTTACCGGGGAGCTGTTTTTT. It codes for CSADRGLTGELFF.

The chain links TRBV11-2 to TRBJ2-7; 9 nucleotides agree with TRBD2. This CDR3 region has 14 residues. J gave up 7 bases and V 7 bases, and 11 bases lay outside the gene matches. Per the germline V gene, CDR1 is SGHAT and CDR2 is FQNNGV. This chain's CDR3 is CASNAAGGTLEQYF. In DNA, the CDR3 is TGTGCCAGCAATGCAGCGGGAGGTACCTTGGAGCAGTACTTC.

The chain is built from TRBV28 and TRBJ2-5; 10 bases map to TRBD1. The trim removed 1 base at V and 2 bases at J, leaving 7 bases unmatched. From germline, CDR1 is MDHEN and CDR2 SYDVKM. CDR3 length: 17 amino acids. This CDR3 reads CASSLSGQGSIQETQYF. DNA for the CDR3: TGTGCCAGCAGTTTATCGGGACAGGGGTCAATTCAAGAGACCCAGTACTTC.